This is a list of T cell receptor beta chains from one sample in a study of PD-L1 blockade in urothelial cancer. Generated by immunoSEQ multiplex PCR, the TCRdb table keeps only in-frame clones and is missing some. The sample yields fewer than 50,000 clones, 79% seen once. Sequenced material: PBMCs, taken around atezolizumab (anti-PD-L1) treatment. The origin of the receptors is a man between 65 and 80 years old with urothelial cancer. CDR3s include the opening cysteine and the closing phenylalanine or tryptophan. The order of the fields is clone size, J gene, V gene, D gene, CDR3 protein, CDR3 DNA. D genes are given only for firm matches. For some rows the clone size is stated as once, few or many, or as a class when expanded; others skip it.

few	TRBJ2-5	TRBV5-4	TRBD2	CASSWPSSGRGLETQYF	TGTGCCAGCAGCTGGCCATCTAGCGGGAGGGGATTAGAGACCCAGTACTTC
.	TRBJ2-7	TRBV15	TRBD1	CATSRDSNTGTGSLEQYF	TGTGCCACCAGCAGAGACTCCAATACCGGGACAGGGTCCCTCGAGCAGTACTTC
.	TRBJ2-7	TRBV7-9	.	CASSSEGGQYF	TGTGCCAGCAGCTCAGAAGGGGGGCAGTACTTC
.	TRBJ1-2	TRBV14	.	CASSPGNYGYTF	TGTGCCAGCAGCCCAGGGAACTATGGCTACACCTTC
once	TRBJ2-5	TRBV18	TRBD1	CASSRQGEETQYF	TGTGCCAGCTCACGACAGGGGGAAGAGACCCAGTACTTC
once	TRBJ1-1	TRBV30	TRBD1	CAWRQGLNTEAFF	TGTGCCTGGAGACAGGGGCTGAACACTGAAGCTTTCTTT
few	TRBJ1-1	TRBV19	.	CASSTGRRRGEAFF	TGTGCCAGTAGTACCGGAAGGAGAAGGGGTGAAGCTTTCTTT
.	TRBJ1-2	TRBV19	.	CASSIQGNYGYTF	TGTGCCAGTAGTATACAGGGTAACTATGGCTACACCTTC
.	TRBJ2-1	TRBV29-1	TRBD2	CSVVLAGDNEQFF	TGCAGCGTTGTGCTAGCGGGAGACAATGAGCAGTTCTTC
.	TRBJ2-3	TRBV10-2	.	CASRPLAGTSTDTQYF	TGCGCCAGCAGGCCCCTGGCGGGAACTAGCACAGATACGCAGTATTTT
.	TRBJ2-1	TRBV28	.	CASTSYPIGLSRNEQFF	TGTGCCAGCACTTCCTATCCGATTGGACTCTCCCGGAATGAGCAGTTCTTC
.	TRBJ1-3	TRBV19	.	CASSISPAGNTIYF	TGTGCCAGTAGTATATCGCCGGCTGGAAACACCATATATTTT
once	TRBJ2-3	TRBV5-4	TRBD2	CASSGLAGEGTQYF	TGTGCCAGCAGTGGACTAGCGGGAGAGGGTACGCAGTATTTT
few	TRBJ2-1	TRBV19	.	CASSIASRQEQFF	TGTGCCAGTAGTATAGCCAGTCGTCAGGAGCAGTTCTTC
.	TRBJ2-1	TRBV5-5	.	CASSWSPGGNEQFF	TGTGCCAGCAGCTGGAGCCCTGGGGGGAATGAGCAGTTCTTC
.	TRBJ1-5	TRBV28	.	CASSLLGGANQPQHF	TGTGCCAGCAGTTTATTAGGGGGGGCCAATCAGCCCCAGCATTTT
.	TRBJ2-1	TRBV6-5	.	CASKAGLYNEQFF	TGTGCCAGCAAGGCAGGCCTATACAATGAGCAGTTCTTC
few	TRBJ1-2	TRBV7-9	.	CASNPSGGSNYGYTF	TGTGCCAGCAACCCCTCGGGGGGTTCCAACTATGGCTACACCTTC
.	TRBJ2-2	TRBV6-1	TRBD1	CASIDRDGTGELFF	TGTGCCAGCATCGACAGGGATGGAACCGGGGAGCTGTTTTTT
.	TRBJ2-5	TRBV4-1	.	CASSLGQTETQYF	TGCGCCAGCAGCCTCGGACAGACAGAGACCCAGTACTTC
.	TRBJ1-1	TRBV9	TRBD1	CASSPWTGTGKTEAFF	TGTGCCAGCAGTCCCTGGACAGGGACAGGAAAGACTGAAGCTTTCTTT
once	TRBJ2-1	TRBV19	.	CASSIVGYRTGNEQFF	TGTGCCAGTAGTATAGTTGGCTATCGAACGGGCAATGAGCAGTTCTTC
.	TRBJ2-1	TRBV5-5	TRBD2	CASSLGAGGSYNEQFF	TGTGCCAGCAGCTTGGGGGCGGGAGGGTCCTACAATGAGCAGTTCTTC
.	TRBJ2-6	TRBV28	TRBD1	CASGKTGSSVLTF	TGTGCCAGCGGCAAGACAGGGTCTAGCGTCCTGACTTTC
.	TRBJ2-7	TRBV7-8	TRBD2	CASSPTSGSYEQYF	TGTGCCAGCAGCCCGACTAGCGGGAGCTACGAGCAGTACTTC
.	TRBJ1-2	TRBV10-3	.	CAISEGQMSYTF	TGTGCCATCAGTGAAGGACAGATGAGCTACACCTTC
.	TRBJ1-5	TRBV27	TRBD1	CASSLLGTDNQPQHF	TGTGCCAGCAGTCTTTTAGGGACAGATAATCAGCCCCAGCATTTT
.	TRBJ2-3	TRBV5-1	TRBD2	CASSLAVAGKGDTQYF	TGCGCCAGCAGCTTGGCCGTAGCGGGAAAGGGAGATACGCAGTATTTT
.	TRBJ1-5	TRBV19	.	CASSSQALNQPQHF	TGTGCCAGTAGTTCCCAGGCTCTCAATCAGCCCCAGCATTTT
.	TRBJ2-7	TRBV5-1	.	CASRSDSYEQYF	TGCGCCAGCAGAAGCGACTCCTACGAGCAGTACTTC
.	TRBJ2-7	TRBV19	.	CASSMARGSYEQYF	TGTGCCAGTAGTATGGCGAGGGGGTCCTACGAGCAGTACTTC
many	TRBJ1-2	TRBV7-2	.	CASSPGGGYGYTF	TGTGCCAGCAGCCCTGGCGGGGGGTATGGCTACACCTTC
.	TRBJ1-4	TRBV25-1	TRBD1	CASRGQGKEKLFF	TGTGCCAGCAGGGGACAGGGGAAGGAAAAACTGTTTTTT
.	TRBJ2-2	TRBV5-6	TRBD1	CASTPLPTGESTGELFF	TGTGCCAGCACCCCCCTGCCGACAGGGGAATCCACCGGGGAGCTGTTTTTT
.	TRBJ1-5	TRBV19	TRBD1	CASSMVGGEWYNQPQHF	TGTGCCAGTAGTATGGTAGGGGGCGAGTGGTACAATCAGCCCCAGCATTTT
.	TRBJ1-1	TRBV2	.	CASSPADRQAFEAFF	TGTGCCAGCAGCCCCGCAGATAGACAGGCCTTCGAAGCTTTCTTT
.	TRBJ2-3	TRBV27	TRBD2	CASSSSTSGRPSTDTQYF	TGTGCCAGCAGTTCGTCGACTAGCGGGAGACCTAGCACAGATACGCAGTATTTT
once	TRBJ2-7	TRBV28	TRBD1	CASSSPDRGLYEQYF	TGTGCCAGCAGTTCCCCGGACAGGGGTCTCTACGAGCAGTACTTC
few	TRBJ1-2	TRBV19	.	CASSIEEDGGYTF	TGTGCCAGTAGTATAGAGGAGGACGGTGGCTACACCTTC
.	TRBJ1-3	TRBV6-5	.	CASSRNRLSGNTIYF	TGTGCCAGCAGCCGCAACAGGCTCTCTGGAAACACCATATATTTT
.	TRBJ2-3	TRBV2	.	CASSLLQDTQYF	TGTGCCAGCAGTCTACTTCAAGATACGCAGTATTTT
.	TRBJ1-1	TRBV7-9	.	CASSSHRENTEAFF	TGTGCCAGCAGCTCCCACAGGGAGAACACTGAAGCTTTCTTT
.	TRBJ2-1	TRBV5-6	TRBD2	CASSWGTSGYNEQFF	TGTGCCAGCAGCTGGGGGACTAGCGGATACAATGAGCAGTTCTTC
.	TRBJ2-1	TRBV19	TRBD1	CASSIRGHYNEQFF	TGTGCCAGTAGTATAAGGGGGCACTACAATGAGCAGTTCTTC
.	TRBJ2-3	TRBV11-2	TRBD2	CASSLDGGRTDTQYF	TGTGCCAGCAGCTTAGACGGCGGGAGAACAGATACGCAGTATTTT
.	TRBJ2-5	TRBV7-9	.	CASSLVGGETQYF	TGTGCCAGCAGCTTAGTCGGGGGAGAGACCCAGTACTTC
.	TRBJ2-5	TRBV4-1	TRBD1	CASSQRGQGGETQYF	TGCGCCAGCAGCCAAAGGGGACAGGGGGGAGAGACCCAGTACTTC
.	TRBJ2-1	TRBV27	TRBD1	CASRPRDREVNEQFF	TGTGCCAGCAGACCCCGGGACAGGGAGGTCAATGAGCAGTTCTTC
.	TRBJ2-1	TRBV7-3	.	CASSVGEGEQFF	TGTGCCAGCAGCGTTGGCGAGGGTGAGCAGTTCTTC
.	TRBJ2-3	TRBV10-2	TRBD2	CASSDGTSGILRMDTQYF	TGCGCCAGCAGTGATGGGACTAGCGGGATTCTTCGTATGGATACGCAGTATTTT
.	TRBJ2-1	TRBV9	TRBD1	CASSVGGMGQGNNEQFF	TGTGCCAGCAGCGTAGGGGGTATGGGACAGGGGAACAATGAGCAGTTCTTC
once	TRBJ1-5	TRBV5-1	.	CASSPGLSNQPQHF	TGCGCCAGCAGCCCGGGACTTAGCAATCAGCCCCAGCATTTT
.	TRBJ2-1	TRBV29-1	.	CSVEGGGPRPNEQFF	TGCAGCGTTGAAGGGGGGGGCCCCCGGCCTAATGAGCAGTTCTTC
once	TRBJ1-5	TRBV2	.	CASSGLGPQHF	TGTGCCAGCAGTGGTCTCGGTCCCCAGCATTTT
.	TRBJ2-1	TRBV27	.	CASSLGEVGDRSYNEQFF	TGTGCCAGCAGTTTGGGCGAGGTCGGGGATAGGTCCTACAATGAGCAGTTCTTC